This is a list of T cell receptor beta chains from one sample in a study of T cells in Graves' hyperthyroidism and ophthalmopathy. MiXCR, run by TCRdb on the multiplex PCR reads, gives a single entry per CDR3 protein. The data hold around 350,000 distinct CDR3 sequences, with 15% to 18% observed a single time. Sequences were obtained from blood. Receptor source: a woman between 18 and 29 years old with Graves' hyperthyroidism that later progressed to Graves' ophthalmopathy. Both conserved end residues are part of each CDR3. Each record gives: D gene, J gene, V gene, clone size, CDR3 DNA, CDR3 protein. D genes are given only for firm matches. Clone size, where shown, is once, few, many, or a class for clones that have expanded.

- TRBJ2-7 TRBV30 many TGTGCCTGCCCGGGACACAGGTACGAGCAGTACTTC CACPGHRYEQYF
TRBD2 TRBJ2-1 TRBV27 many TGTGCCAGCAGGGAGCGGGGGTTAGGACTAGGCGGGTATAGACTGAAGGTTGAGCAGTTCTTC CASRERGLGLGGYRLKVEQFF
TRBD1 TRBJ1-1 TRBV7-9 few TGTGCCAGCTTCGCGCCCGGACAGGCGGAAGGTGAAGCTTTCTTT CASFAPGQAEGEAFF
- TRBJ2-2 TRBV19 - TGTGCCAGTAGTACCCCAAGGGCGGGGAAAGTATCCGGGGAGCTGTTTTTT CASSTPRAGKVSGELFF
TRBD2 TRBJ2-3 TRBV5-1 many TGCGCCAGCAGCTTCCTCACGGGAGGGCCAGATACGCAGTATTTT CASSFLTGGPDTQYF
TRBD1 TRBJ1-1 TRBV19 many TGTGCCAGTAAGACAGGGGAAGGAACTGAAGCTTTCTTT CASKTGEGTEAFF
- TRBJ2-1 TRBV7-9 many TGTGCCAGCAGCTCCCCGGGCCGATCCTACAATGAGCAGTTCTTC CASSSPGRSYNEQFF
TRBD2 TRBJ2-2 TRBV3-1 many TGTGCCAGCAGCCAGAAACTAGCGGGAGTCGGGGAGCTGTTTTTT CASSQKLAGVGELFF
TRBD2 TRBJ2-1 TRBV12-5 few TGTGCTAGTGGTTTGGTAAAGGGGACTAGCGGGAGAATGGTCGATGAGCAGTTCTTC CASGLVKGTSGRMVDEQFF
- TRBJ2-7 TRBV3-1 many TGCGCCAGCAGCCAAGATGGGTACGAGCAGTACTTC CASSQDGYEQYF
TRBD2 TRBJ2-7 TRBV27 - TGTGCCAGCAGTTCAAGGACTAGCGTCCCCTACGAGCAGTACTTC CASSSRTSVPYEQYF
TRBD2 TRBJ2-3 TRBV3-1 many TGTGCCAGCAGCCAAGAGATTAGCGGGAGTGATACGCAGTATTTT CASSQEISGSDTQYF
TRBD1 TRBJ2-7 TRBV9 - TGTGCCAGCAGCGCCTCCGGGACAGGGGCCTACGAGCAGTACTTC CASSASGTGAYEQYF
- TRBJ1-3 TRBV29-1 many TGCAGCGTTTTTTCCTCTGGAAACACCATATATTTT CSVFSSGNTIYF
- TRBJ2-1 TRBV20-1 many TGCAGTGCTAGACCATTGGCAATTGAGCAGTTCTTC CSARPLAIEQFF
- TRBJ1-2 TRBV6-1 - TGTGCCAGCGTACAGGGTTGGTTTTATGGCTACACCTTC CASVQGWFYGYTF
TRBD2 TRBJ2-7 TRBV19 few TGTGCCAGTAGTATAAGTAGCGGGAGATCAGGGTACGAGCAGTACTTC CASSISSGRSGYEQYF
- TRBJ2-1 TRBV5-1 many TGCGCCAGCAGCCTAAGGACTACTCATGAGCAGTTCTTC CASSLRTTHEQFF
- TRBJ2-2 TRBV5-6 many TGTGCCAGCAGCTTGGAAGTCTCCACCGGGGAGCTGTTTTTT CASSLEVSTGELFF
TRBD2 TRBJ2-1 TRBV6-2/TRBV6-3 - TGTGCCAGCAGGACTAGCTCTAGTCTTTTTAATGAGCAGTTCTTC CASRTSSSLFNEQFF
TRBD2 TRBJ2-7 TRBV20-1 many TGCAGTGCTAGTCCAGCGGGAGACCTCGAGCAGTACTTC CSASPAGDLEQYF
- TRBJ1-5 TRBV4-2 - TGTGCCAGCAGCACAGGATGGAGTCAGCCCCAGCATTTT CASSTGWSQPQHF
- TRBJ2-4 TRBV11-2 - TGTGCCAGCAGCTTAGGATCTCTCCTTATAGCCAAAAACATTCAGTACTTC CASSLGSLLIAKNIQYF
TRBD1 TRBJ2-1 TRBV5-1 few TGCGCCAGCAGCCTAGGGCACCAGGGGGCCGATGAGCAGTTCTTC CASSLGHQGADEQFF
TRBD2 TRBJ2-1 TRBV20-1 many TGCAGGGGGACTAGCGGTAATGAGCAGTTCTTC CRGTSGNEQFF
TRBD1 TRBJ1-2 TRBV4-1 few TGCGCCAGCAGCCAAGGGCCAGGGGGCCTCGGCTATGGCTACACCTTC CASSQGPGGLGYGYTF
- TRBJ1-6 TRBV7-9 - TGTGCCAGCAGCTTAGCGGGGACGGCGGATAATTCACCCCTCCACTTT CASSLAGTADNSPLHF
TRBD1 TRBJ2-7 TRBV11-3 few TGTGCCAGCAGTGTACAGGGGGAAGCAAGCTCCTACGAGCAGTACTTC CASSVQGEASSYEQYF
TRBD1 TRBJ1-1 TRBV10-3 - TGTGCCATCAGTGCGGCAGGGGGGAACACTGAAGCTTTCTTT CAISAAGGNTEAFF
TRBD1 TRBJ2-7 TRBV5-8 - TGTGCCAGCAGCACCGACAGGGGGGTGTACGAGCAGTACTTC CASSTDRGVYEQYF
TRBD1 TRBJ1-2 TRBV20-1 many TGCAGTGCTAGAGATTCGAGCAGGGGGCCTGTGAACTATGGCTACACCTTC CSARDSSRGPVNYGYTF
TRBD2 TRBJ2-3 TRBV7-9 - TGTGCCAGCAGCTCCGGGACTAGCGCACACACAGATACGCAGTATTTT CASSSGTSAHTDTQYF
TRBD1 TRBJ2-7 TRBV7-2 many TGTGCCAGCAGCTCGGACAGGGAGAGAATCTACGAGCAGTACTTC CASSSDRERIYEQYF
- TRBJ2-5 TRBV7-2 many TGTGCCAGCAGCTTAGACGGGATGGTGGCGACCCAGTACTTC CASSLDGMVATQYF
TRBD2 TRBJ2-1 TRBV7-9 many TGTGCCAGCAGCTCGGGACTAGCTTACAATGAGCAGTTCTTC CASSSGLAYNEQFF
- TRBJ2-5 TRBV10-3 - TGTGCCATCAGCCGGGGGCCCGAAGAGACCCAGTACTTC CAISRGPEETQYF
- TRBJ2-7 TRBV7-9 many TGTGCCAGCAGCTCCGACAGGAGATCCTACGAGCAGTACTTC CASSSDRRSYEQYF
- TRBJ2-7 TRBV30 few TGTGCCTGGAGTGTCAGGGGCGAGCAGTACTTC CAWSVRGEQYF
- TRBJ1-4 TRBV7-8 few TGTGCCAGCAGCCAAGGGGGGGCCAATGAAAAACTGTTTTTT CASSQGGANEKLFF
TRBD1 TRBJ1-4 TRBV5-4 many TGTGCCAGCAGCTCACGACAGGGGAATGAAAAACTGTTTTTT CASSSRQGNEKLFF
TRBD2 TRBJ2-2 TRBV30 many TGTGCCTGGAGAGGCCCCGCTAGCGGGAGTAGAGGGGAGCTGTTTTTT CAWRGPASGSRGELFF
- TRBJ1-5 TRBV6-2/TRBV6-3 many TGTGCCAGCAGGGCCAGCTTGGGTGGCAATCAGCCCCAGCATTTT CASRASLGGNQPQHF
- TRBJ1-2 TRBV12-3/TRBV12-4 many TGTGCCAGCAGTTTCTGGGGCGGGGCTGGCTACACCTTC CASSFWGGAGYTF